A single sample is the source of the 14 T cell receptor beta chains below, sequenced in a study of tumor-infiltrating lymphocytes in primary liver carcinoma. Reverse transcription of approximately 520 ng total RNA with a constant-region primer produced TCR beta cDNA. Libraries for TCR beta were built through three nested multiplex PCR rounds, which together made up a slightly modified ARM-PCR procedure. The first two PCR rounds, roughly 9 cycles each, used TRBV1-TRBV30 forward primers and a C-beta reverse primer. TCRdb processed the multiplex PCR reads anew with MiXCR; each CDR3 protein has one entry. The data show 99,000 or so distinct CDR3 sequences, with approximately 78% seen just once and more than 15% held by the top ten. RNA and DNA were co-extracted from approximately 20-30 mg of unsorted bulk tissue. Specimen: liver tumor tissue from sampling region 3. Noted subset: tumor region T3, left-lateral pole. The source of these receptors is a man aged 35-49 years with primary liver carcinoma and hepatitis B virus infection.

About this clonotype: At one end the junction does not follow the germline gene, possibly because of a read error. This rearrangement joins TRBV6-2 or TRBV6-3 to TRBJ1-1; TRBD1 is a possible D gene (5 bases). Germline CDR1 and CDR2: MNHEY and SVGEGT. The CDR3 has 11 amino acids. In DNA, the CDR3 is TGTGCCTGCAGTTTGGCAGGGCCCGCTTTCTTT. It encodes CACSLAGPAFF.

Details on this clonotype: It is likely a read error, because the conserved phenylalanine at the end of the CDR3 is missing. This rearrangement joins TRBV29-1 to TRBJ1-1; a possible D gene is TRBD1 (5 bases). The CDR3 spans 15 residues. The V gene's germline CDR1 is SQVTM and CDR2 ANQGSEA. CDR3 loop: CNVGGGWGMNTEAFL. In DNA form, the CDR3 reads TGCAACGTGGGGGGGGGATGGGGGATGAACACTGAAGCTTTCTTA.

Points on this clonotype: Likely a read error: the CDR3 ends without its conserved phenylalanine or tryptophan. The chain joins TRBV5-5 to TRBJ2-7, with D perhaps matching TRBD2 (5 bases). Germline loops: CDR1 SGHKS, CDR2 YYEKEE (reference sequence). The CDR3 totals 20 residues. CDR3 protein: CASSLDWRLTGGRNGYEQYL. The CDR3 bases are TGTGCCAGCAGTTTGGACTGGAGACTAACGGGTGGGAGAAATGGCTACGAGCAGTACCTC.

Of note for this clonotype: Since the CDR3 does not end with the conserved phenylalanine or tryptophan, this likely comes from a read error. The V call is TRBV4-3, the J call TRBJ2-2; no firm D call. The CDR3 length is 14 residues. Trimming shortened V by 3 bases and J by 1 base, and 6 bases separated the two germline ends. Germline V gene lookup returns CDR1 LGHNA and CDR2 YSLEER. In nucleotides, the CDR3 is TGCGCCAGCAGCCAGGAACTGAACACCGGGGAGCTGTTTATT. Protein: CASSQELNTGELFI.

J is TRBJ2-7 and V is TRBV29-1, with D maybe TRBD2 (6 bases). V lost 0 bases and J lost 7, with 19 bases in between. The germline V gene encodes CDR1 SQVTM and CDR2 ANQGSEA. The CDR3 totals 15 residues. CDR3 region: CSVEDPRDPCREQYF. CDR3 coding DNA: TGCAGCGTTGAAGATCCGCGGGACCCCTGTAGGGAGCAGTACTTC.

As to this clonotype: Being one base from a much bigger clone, this may be a read error. The CDR3 DNA is TGTCCCAGTAGTATCTGGGGGCTGGACACTGAAGCTTTCTTT. Translated: CPSSIWGLDTEAFF. The chain has TRBV19 and TRBJ1-1; a weak D match, TRBD1 (6 bases). The CDR3 covers 14 residues. The germline V gene has CDR1 LNHDA and CDR2 SQIVND (reference sequence).

Turning to this clonotype: The junction differs from germline at one of its ends, possibly a read error. The J gene is TRBJ2-7, the V gene TRBV10-2, with D maybe TRBD1 (5 bases). CDR1 and CDR2 (germline): WSHSY, SAAADI. This CDR3 comprises 14 residues. CDR3 protein: CASRATGYPYEHYF. The CDR3, as DNA: TGCGCCAGCAGAGCTACAGGATACCCCTACGAGCACTACTTC.

Regarding this clonotype: Since no conserved phenylalanine or tryptophan closes the CDR3, a read error is the likely cause. The V gene is TRBV6-5, the J gene TRBJ1-2; D is ambiguous. V shed 4 bases and J shed 2 bases, with 17 bases lying between them. The V gene's germline CDR1 is MNHEY and CDR2 SVGAGI. CDR3 length equals 16 residues. CDR3 DNA sequence: TGTGCCAGCAGTTCCGGGGTCGGGATCTTCAACTATGGCTACACCTCC. Its protein product is CASSSGVGIFNYGYTS.

V gene TRBV6-6 combines with J gene TRBJ1-2; D remains unclear. Germline V lookup: CDR1 MNHNY, CDR2 SVGAGI (reference sequence). The CDR3 is made up of 14 amino acids. V was shortened by 10 bases and J by 2 bases, with 17 bases between the two germline ends. The CDR3 spells CANTLQSDNYGYTF. The CDR3 nucleotides read TGTGCCAACACCTTACAGTCGGACAACTATGGCTACACCTTC.

This clonotype has a single count. No conserved phenylalanine or tryptophan ends this CDR3, so it is likely a read error. V usage is TRBV11-1 and J usage is TRBJ1-2; no clear D gene. The length of the CDR3 is 13 residues. From germline, CDR1 is SGHAT and CDR2 FQDESV (reference sequence). In nucleotides, the CDR3 is TGTACCAACAGCTTGGTCCATAACTATGGCTACACCTTA. Its protein product is CTNSLVHNYGYTL.

V usage is TRBV12-3 or TRBV12-4 and J usage is TRBJ1-4; D is unresolved. V was pared by 7 bases and J by 6 bases, with 12 bases between. The CDR3 extends over 13 amino acids. CDR3 nucleotides: TGTGCCAGCAACCTCCTTGGTGATGAAAAACTGTTTTTT. It specifies CASNLLGDEKLFF.

Notes on this clonotype: At one boundary the junction diverges from the germline segment, which might be a read error. CDR3 amino acids: CASTWGGRGETQCF. The CDR3 nucleotides read TGCGCCAGTACCTGGGGGGGGCGCGGAGAGACCCAGTGCTTC. The chain carries TRBV5-5 and TRBJ2-5; maybe TRBD2 (7 bases). Germline V gene data show CDR1 as SGHKS and CDR2 as YYEKEE (reference sequence). This CDR3 region has 14 residues. Full variable domain (rest looked up from reference TRBV5-5 and TRBJ2-5): DAGVTQSPTHLIKTRGQQVTLRCSPISGHKSVSWYQQVLGQGPQFIFQYYEKEERGRGNFPDRFSARQFPNYSSELNVNALLLGDSALYLCASTWGGRGETQCFGPGTRLLVL.

The table lists this clonotype with many counts. The chain employs TRBV12-3 or TRBV12-4 and TRBJ1-2; D is unresolved. With 1 base removed from V and 8 bases from J, the gap between germline ends came to 17 bases. The CDR3 sequence is 15 residues long. The CDR3 DNA reads TGTGCCAGCAGTTTAGGGCAGCTCTCGTTATTAGGCTACACCTTC. Amino acid sequence: CASSLGQLSLLGYTF.

A word on this clonotype: An end of the junction differs from the germline gene, which may be a read error. This CDR3 reads CASGLSARRDTQYF. In DNA form, the CDR3 reads TGTGCCAGCGGTTTGTCAGCGCGTAGAGATACGCAGTATTTT. The chain employs TRBV12-3 or TRBV12-4 and TRBJ2-3; D unresolved. The CDR3 has 14 residues.